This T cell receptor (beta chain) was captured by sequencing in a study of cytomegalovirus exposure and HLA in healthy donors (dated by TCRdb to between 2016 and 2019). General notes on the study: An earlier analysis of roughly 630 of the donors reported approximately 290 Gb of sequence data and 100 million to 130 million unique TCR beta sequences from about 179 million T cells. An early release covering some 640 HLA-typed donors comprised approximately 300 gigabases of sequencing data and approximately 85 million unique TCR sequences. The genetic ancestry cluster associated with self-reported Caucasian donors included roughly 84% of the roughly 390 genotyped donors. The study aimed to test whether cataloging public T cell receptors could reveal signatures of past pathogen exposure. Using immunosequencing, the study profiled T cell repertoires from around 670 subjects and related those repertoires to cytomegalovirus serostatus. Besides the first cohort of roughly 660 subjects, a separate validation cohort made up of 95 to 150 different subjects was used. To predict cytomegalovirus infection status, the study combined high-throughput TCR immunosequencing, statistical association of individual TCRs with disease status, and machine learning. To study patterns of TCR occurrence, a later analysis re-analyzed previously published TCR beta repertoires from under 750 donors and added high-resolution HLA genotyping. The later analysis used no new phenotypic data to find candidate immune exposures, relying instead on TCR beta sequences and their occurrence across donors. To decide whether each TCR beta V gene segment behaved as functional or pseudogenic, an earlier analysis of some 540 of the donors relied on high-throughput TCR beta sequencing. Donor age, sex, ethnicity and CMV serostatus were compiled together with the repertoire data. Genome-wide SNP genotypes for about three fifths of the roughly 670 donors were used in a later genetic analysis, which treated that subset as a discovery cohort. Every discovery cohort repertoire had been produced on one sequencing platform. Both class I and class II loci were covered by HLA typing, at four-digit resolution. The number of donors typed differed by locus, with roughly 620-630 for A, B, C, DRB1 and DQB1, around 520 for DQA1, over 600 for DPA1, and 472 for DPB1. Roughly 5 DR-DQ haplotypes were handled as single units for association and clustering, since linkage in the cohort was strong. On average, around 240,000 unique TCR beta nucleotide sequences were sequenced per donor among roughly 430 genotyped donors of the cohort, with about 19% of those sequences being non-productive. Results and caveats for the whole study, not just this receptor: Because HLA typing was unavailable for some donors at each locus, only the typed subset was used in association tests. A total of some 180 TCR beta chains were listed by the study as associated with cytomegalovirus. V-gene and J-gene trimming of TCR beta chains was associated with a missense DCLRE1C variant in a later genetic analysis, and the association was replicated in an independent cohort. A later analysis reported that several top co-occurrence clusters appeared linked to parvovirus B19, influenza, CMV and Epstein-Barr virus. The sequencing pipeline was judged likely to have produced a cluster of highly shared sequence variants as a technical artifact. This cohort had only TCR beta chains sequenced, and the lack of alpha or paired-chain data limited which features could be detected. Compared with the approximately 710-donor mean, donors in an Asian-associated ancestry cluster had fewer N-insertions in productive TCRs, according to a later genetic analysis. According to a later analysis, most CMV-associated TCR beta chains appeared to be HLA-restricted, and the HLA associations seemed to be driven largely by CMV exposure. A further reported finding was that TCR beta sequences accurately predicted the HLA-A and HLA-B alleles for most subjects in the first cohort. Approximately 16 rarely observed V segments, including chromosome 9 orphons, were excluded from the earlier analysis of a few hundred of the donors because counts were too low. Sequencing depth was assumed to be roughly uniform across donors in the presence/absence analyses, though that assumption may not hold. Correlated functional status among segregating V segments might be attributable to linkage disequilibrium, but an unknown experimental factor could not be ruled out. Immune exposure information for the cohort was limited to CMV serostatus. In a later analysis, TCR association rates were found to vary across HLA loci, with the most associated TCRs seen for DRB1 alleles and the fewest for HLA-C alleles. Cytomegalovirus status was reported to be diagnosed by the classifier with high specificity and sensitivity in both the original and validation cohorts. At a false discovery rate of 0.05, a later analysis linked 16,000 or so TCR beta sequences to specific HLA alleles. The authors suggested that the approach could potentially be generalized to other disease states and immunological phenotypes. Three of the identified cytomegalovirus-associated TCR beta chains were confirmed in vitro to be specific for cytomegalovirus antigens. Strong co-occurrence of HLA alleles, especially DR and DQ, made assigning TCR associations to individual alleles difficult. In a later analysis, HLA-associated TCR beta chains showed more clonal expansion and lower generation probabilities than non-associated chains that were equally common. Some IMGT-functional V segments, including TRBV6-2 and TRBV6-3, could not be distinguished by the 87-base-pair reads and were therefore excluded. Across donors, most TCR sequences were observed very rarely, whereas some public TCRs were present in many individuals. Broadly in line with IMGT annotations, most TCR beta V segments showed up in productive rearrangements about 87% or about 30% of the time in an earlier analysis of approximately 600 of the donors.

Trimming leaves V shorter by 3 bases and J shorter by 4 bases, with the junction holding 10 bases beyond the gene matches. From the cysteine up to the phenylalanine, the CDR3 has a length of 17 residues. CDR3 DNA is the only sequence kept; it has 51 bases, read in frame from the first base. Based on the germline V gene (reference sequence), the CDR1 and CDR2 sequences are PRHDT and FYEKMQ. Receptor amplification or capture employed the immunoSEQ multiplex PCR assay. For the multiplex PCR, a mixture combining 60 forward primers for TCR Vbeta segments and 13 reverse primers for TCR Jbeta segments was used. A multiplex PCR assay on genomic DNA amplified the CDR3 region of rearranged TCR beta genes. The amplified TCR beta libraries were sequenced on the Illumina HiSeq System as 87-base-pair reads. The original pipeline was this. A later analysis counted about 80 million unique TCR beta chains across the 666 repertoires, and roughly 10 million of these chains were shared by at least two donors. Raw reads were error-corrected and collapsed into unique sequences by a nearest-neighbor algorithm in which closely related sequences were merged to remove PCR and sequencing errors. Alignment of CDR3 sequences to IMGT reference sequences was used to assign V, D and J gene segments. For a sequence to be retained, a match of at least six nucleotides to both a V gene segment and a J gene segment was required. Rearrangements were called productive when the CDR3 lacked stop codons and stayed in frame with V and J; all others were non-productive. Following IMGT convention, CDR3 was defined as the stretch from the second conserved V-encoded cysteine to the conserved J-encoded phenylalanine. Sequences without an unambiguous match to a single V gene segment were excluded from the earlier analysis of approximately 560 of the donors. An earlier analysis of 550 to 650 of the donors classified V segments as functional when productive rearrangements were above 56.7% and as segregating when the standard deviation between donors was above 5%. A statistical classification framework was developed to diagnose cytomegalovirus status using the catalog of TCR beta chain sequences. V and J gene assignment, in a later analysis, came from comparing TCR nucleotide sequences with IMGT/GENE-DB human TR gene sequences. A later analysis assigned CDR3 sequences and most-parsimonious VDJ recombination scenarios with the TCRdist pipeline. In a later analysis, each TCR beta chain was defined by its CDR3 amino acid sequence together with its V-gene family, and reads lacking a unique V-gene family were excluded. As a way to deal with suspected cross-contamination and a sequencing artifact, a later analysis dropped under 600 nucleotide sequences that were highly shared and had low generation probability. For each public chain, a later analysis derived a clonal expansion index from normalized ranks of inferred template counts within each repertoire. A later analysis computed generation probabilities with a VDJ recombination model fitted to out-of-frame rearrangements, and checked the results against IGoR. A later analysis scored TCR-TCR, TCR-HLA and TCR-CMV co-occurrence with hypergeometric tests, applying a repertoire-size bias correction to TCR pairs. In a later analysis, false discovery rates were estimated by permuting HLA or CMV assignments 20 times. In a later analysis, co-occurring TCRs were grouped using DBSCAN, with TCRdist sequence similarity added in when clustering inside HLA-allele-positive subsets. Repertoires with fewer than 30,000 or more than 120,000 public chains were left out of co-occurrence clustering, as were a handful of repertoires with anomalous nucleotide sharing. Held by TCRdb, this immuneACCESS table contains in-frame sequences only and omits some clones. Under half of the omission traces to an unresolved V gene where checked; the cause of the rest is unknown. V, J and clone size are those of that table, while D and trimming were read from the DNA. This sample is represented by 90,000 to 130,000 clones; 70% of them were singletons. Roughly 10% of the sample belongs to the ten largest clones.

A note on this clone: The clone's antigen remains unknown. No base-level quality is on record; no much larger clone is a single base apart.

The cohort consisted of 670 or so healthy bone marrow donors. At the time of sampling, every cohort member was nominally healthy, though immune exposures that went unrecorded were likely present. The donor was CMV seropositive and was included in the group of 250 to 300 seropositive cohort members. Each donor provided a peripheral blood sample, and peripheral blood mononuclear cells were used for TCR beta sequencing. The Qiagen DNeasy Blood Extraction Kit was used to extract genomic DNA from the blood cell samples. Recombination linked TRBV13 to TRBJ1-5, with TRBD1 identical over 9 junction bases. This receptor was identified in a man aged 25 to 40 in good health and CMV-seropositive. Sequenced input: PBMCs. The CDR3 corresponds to CASSFRTGEGANQPQHF. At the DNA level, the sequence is TGTGCCAGCAGCTTTCGGACAGGGGAGGGGGCAAATCAGCCCCAGCATTTT.